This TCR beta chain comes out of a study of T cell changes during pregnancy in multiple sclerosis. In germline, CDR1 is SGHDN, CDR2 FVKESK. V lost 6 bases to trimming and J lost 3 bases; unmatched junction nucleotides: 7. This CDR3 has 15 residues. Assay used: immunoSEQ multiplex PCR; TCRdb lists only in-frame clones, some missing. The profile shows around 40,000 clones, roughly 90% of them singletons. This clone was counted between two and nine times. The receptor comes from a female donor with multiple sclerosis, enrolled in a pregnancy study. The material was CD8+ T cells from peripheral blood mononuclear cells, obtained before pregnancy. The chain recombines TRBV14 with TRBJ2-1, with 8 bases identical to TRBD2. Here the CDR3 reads CASSPGTRIYNEQFF. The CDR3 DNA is TGTGCCAGCAGTCCCGGGACTAGAATCTACAATGAGCAGTTCTTC.